Following are 17 T cell receptor beta chains from one sample sequenced in a study of CD8 T cells in Susac syndrome. Random hexamers primed reverse transcription of about 0.45 to 1 ug RNA. TCRdb re-called the immunoSEQ multiplex PCR reads through MiXCR, storing one row per CDR3 protein. The sample shows 95,000 to 150,000 distinct CDR3 sequences, around 94% of them seen only once. Sequencing was performed on CD8+ T cells from PBMCs. The receptors were sampled from a human donor with Susac syndrome.

The chain employs TRBV7-9 and TRBJ2-1; maybe TRBD1 (6 bases). The ends were cut back, 5 bases at V and 9 bases at J, with 17 bases in the middle. Germline CDR1 is SEHNR and CDR2 is FQNEAQ (reference sequence). The CDR3 is made up of 14 amino acids. The CDR3 sequence is CASSPPTGSAEQFF. The CDR3, as DNA: TGTGCCAGCAGCCCCCCCACAGGGAGCGCTGAGCAGTTCTTC.

This sequence joins TRBV12-3 or TRBV12-4 and TRBJ2-5, with 8 positions matching TRBD2. V shed 5 bases and J 2 bases; nucleotides not matched to a gene: 10. The CDR3 covers 16 residues. The CDR3 region is CASSNPVAGPQETQYF. The DNA of the CDR3 is TGTGCCAGCAGTAACCCCGTAGCGGGGCCTCAAGAGACCCAGTACTTC.

The chain links TRBV12-3 or TRBV12-4 to TRBJ2-1; 15 bases agree with TRBD2. The trim removed 3 bases at V and 8 bases at J, leaving 2 bases unmatched. The CDR3 is 15 amino acids. The CDR3 nucleotides are TGTGCCAGCAGTTTCGGACTAGCGGGGGGGCATGAGCAGTTCTTC. It specifies CASSFGLAGGHEQFF.

The chain is built from TRBV30 and TRBJ2-7; D perhaps matches TRBD1 (6 bases). Germline V gives CDR1 GTSNPN, CDR2 SVGIG (reference sequence). The CDR3 sequence is 12 residues long. Trimming took 2 bases from V and 8 from J, leaving 13 bases between them. The CDR3 nucleotides read TGTGCCTGGAGTAAGGGGCAGGGGAAGCAGTACTTC. This translates into CAWSKGQGKQYF. The whole variable domain, remainder taken from reference TRBV30 and TRBJ2-7, is SQTIHQWPATLVQPVGSPLSLECTVEGTSNPNLYWYRQAAGRGLQLLFYSVGIGQISSEVPQNLSASRPQDRQFILSSKKLLLSDSGFYLCAWSKGQGKQYFGPGTRLTVT.

The chain combines TRBV28 with TRBJ2-7, with 8 positions matching TRBD1. Germline lookup yields CDR1 MDHEN and CDR2 SYDVKM. CDR3 length: 15 residues. V was pared by 6 bases and J by 0 bases, with 7 bases of the junction left unmatched. CDR3 loop: CASRPTGGASYEQYF. In nucleotides, the CDR3 is TGTGCCAGCAGGCCTACAGGGGGTGCCTCCTACGAGCAGTACTTC. Variable domain in full (rest from reference TRBV28 and TRBJ2-7): DVKVTQSSRYLVKRTGEKVFLECVQDMDHENMFWYRQDPGLGLRLIYFSYDVKMKEKGDIPEGYSVSREKKERFSLILESASTNQTSMYLCASRPTGGASYEQYFGPGTRLTVT.

This clonotype was seen once. The rearrangement uses TRBV5-1 and TRBJ2-4; D is unresolved. This CDR3 contains 16 residues. Per germline, CDR1 SGHRS and CDR2 YFSETQ. Between the trimmed V and J ends, which lost 4 bases and 1 base, there was a span of 15 bases. The CDR3 nucleotides read TGCGCCAGCAGCCCCATTACAGCCGACGCCAAAAACATTCAGTACTTC. It yields the protein CASSPITADAKNIQYF.

This clonotype was detected a few times. This chain uses TRBV5-6 with TRBJ2-1; TRBD1 aligns across 10 bases. Germline V gives CDR1 SGHDT, CDR2 YYEEEE. This CDR3 region has 13 residues. The V segment lost 3 bases and the J segment 6 bases; nucleotides outside the gene matches: 0. This CDR3 is CASSWTGGNEQFF. CDR3 DNA: TGTGCCAGCAGCTGGACAGGGGGCAATGAGCAGTTCTTC.

This chain's CDR3 is CASSLSVQGATEQYF. CDR3 nucleotide sequence: TGTGCCAGCAGTTTATCGGTCCAGGGGGCGACCGAGCAGTACTTC. The J gene is TRBJ2-7, the V gene TRBV27, with 8 positions matching TRBD1. V lost 0 bases, J lost 6 bases, and 7 bases stayed unmatched. The CDR3 is made up of 15 amino acids. Germline CDR1 reads MNHEY; CDR2 reads SMNVEV (reference sequence).

The chain combines TRBV5-6 with TRBJ1-6; weak D call: TRBD1 (5 bases). V lost 2 bases and J 6 bases, leaving 9 bases between the germline ends. CDR3 length: 14 residues. The germline V gene encodes CDR1 SGHDT and CDR2 YYEEEE. The CDR3 sequence is CASSFGDGNSPLHF. The CDR3 bases are TGTGCCAGCAGCTTCGGGGACGGTAATTCACCCCTCCACTTT.

J is TRBJ2-1 and V is TRBV29-1; a possible D gene is TRBD1 (5 bases). The CDR3 totals 11 residues. Trimming shortened V by 7 bases and J by 8 bases, and 12 bases separated the two germline ends. The germline V gene has CDR1 SQVTM and CDR2 ANQGSEA. The CDR3 coding sequence is TGCAGCGCCCTCGTAGGGGATGAGCAGTTCTTC. The encoded protein is CSALVGDEQFF.

This sequence joins TRBV18 and TRBJ2-5; D gene unclear. This CDR3 comprises 14 residues. V lost 4 bases to trimming and J lost 4 bases, with 13 bases between them. In germline, CDR1 is KGHSH, CDR2 LQKENI. The CDR3 sequence is CASSLRRQVETQYF. The DNA of the CDR3 is TGTGCCAGCTCACTGCGACGCCAGGTAGAGACCCAGTACTTC.

This clonotype was counted once. V gene TRBV18 combines with J gene TRBJ2-3; D is possibly TRBD1 (5 bases). The CDR3 has 14 amino acids. V was trimmed by 6 bases and J by 0 bases, leaving 10 bases between them. Germline V gives CDR1 KGHSH, CDR2 LQKENI. CDR3 nucleotide sequence: TGTGCCAGCTCGCAGACAGCTAGCACAGATACGCAGTATTTT. It encodes CASSQTASTDTQYF.

The gene calls are TRBV7-9 and TRBJ2-3, with D unclear. V was trimmed by 4 bases and J by 0 bases, leaving 11 bases between them. The CDR3 length is 15 residues. Germline V CDR1 and CDR2: SEHNR, FQNEAQ (reference sequence). CDR3 DNA sequence: TGTGCCAGCAGCTCCCCGGGTATAAGCACAGATACGCAGTATTTT. Amino acid sequence: CASSSPGISTDTQYF. The full variable domain, its missing parts supplied by reference TRBV7-9 and TRBJ2-3, is DTGVSQNPRHKITKRGQNVTFRCDPISEHNRLYWYRQTLGQGPEFLTYFQNEAQLEKSRLLSDRFSAERPKGSFSTLEIQRTEQGDSAMYLCASSSPGISTDTQYFGPGTRLTVL.

This clonotype was counted a single time. The chain combines TRBV7-2 with TRBJ2-5, with 8 nucleotides matching TRBD2. J was trimmed by 13 bases and V by 6 bases; bases with no gene match: 13. The CDR3 length is 13 residues. Per the germline V gene, CDR1 is SGHTA and CDR2 is FQGNSA. CDR3 sequence reads: CASSQRLAGHRYF. In DNA, the CDR3 is TGTGCCAGCAGTCAAAGGCTAGCGGGCCATCGGTACTTC.

This chain connects TRBV10-2 to TRBJ2-2; no definite D call. Germline CDR1 reads WSHSY; CDR2 reads SAAADI. This CDR3 comprises 12 residues. V was shortened by 2 bases and J by 4 bases, with 2 bases between the two germline ends. This chain's CDR3 is CASSEVTGELFF. The DNA of the CDR3 is TGCGCCAGCAGTGAGGTCACCGGGGAGCTGTTTTTT.

This chain links TRBV5-1 with TRBJ2-7; 9 nucleotides match TRBD2. J lost 5 bases, V lost 4 bases, and 10 bases had no gene match. Germline CDR1 reads SGHRS; CDR2 reads YFSETQ. The CDR3 has 15 residues. The CDR3 DNA reads TGCGCCAGCAGCCCTCTAGCGGGGACGAGGGACGAGCAGTACTTC. Its protein is CASSPLAGTRDEQYF. The complete variable domain, with remaining parts taken from reference TRBV5-1 and TRBJ2-7, reads KAGVTQTPRYLIKTRGQQVTLSCSPISGHRSVSWYQQTPGQGLQFLFEYFSETQRNKGNFPGRFSGRQFSNSRSEMNVSTLELGDSALYLCASSPLAGTRDEQYFGPGTRLTVT.

The genes are TRBV7-8 and TRBJ1-6, with 9 bases identical to TRBD1. Unmatched junction bases numbered 2, after V lost 3 bases and J lost 8 bases. The CDR3 totals 14 residues. CDR1 and CDR2 (germline): SGHVS, FQNEAQ. CDR3 in amino acids: CASSFRDRDSPLHF. The CDR3 coding sequence is TGTGCCAGCAGCTTCCGGGACAGGGATTCACCCCTCCACTTT.